This T cell receptor (beta chain) was obtained from a study of technical replicates of blood from a few donors. The protocol was immunoSEQ multiplex PCR, while the TCRdb copy is restricted to in-frame clones and leaves out a portion. The table records tens of thousands of clones, about 98% of them present only once. Trimming left V 0 bases short and J 5 bases short, with 21 bases between. Germline CDR1 reads SGHRS; CDR2 reads YFSETQ. The CDR3 has 17 amino acids. Sample: T cells isolated from PBMCs. This TCR was recovered from a human donor in good health. The V call is TRBV5-1, the J call TRBJ2-7; the D is unclear. CDR3 nucleotides: TGCGCCAGCAGCTTGGGCCTTGCGGCGGATCGGGTCGACGAGCAGTACTTC. Protein product: CASSLGLAADRVDEQYF.